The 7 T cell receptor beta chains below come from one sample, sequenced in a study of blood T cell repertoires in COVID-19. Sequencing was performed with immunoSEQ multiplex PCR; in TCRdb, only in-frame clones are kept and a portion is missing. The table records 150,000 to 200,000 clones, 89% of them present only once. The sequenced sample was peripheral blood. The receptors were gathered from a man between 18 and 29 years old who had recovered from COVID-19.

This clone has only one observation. In DNA form, the CDR3 reads TGCGCCAGCAGCCAGCAAACTAGCGGGAGCTACGAGCAGTACTTC. Translated, it gives CASSQQTSGSYEQYF. The rearrangement joins TRBV4-3 to TRBJ2-7; the match to TRBD2 covers 11 bases. J was trimmed by 3 bases and V by 3 bases; bases with no gene match: 4. The CDR3 spans 15 residues. Germline V gives CDR1 LGHNA, CDR2 YSLEER.

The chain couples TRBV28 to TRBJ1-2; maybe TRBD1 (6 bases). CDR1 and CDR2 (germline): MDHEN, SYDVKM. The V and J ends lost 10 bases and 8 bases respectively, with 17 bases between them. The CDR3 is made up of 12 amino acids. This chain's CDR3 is CATRRPRGGYTF. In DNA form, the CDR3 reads TGTGCCACCCGGCGGCCCAGGGGAGGCTACACCTTC.

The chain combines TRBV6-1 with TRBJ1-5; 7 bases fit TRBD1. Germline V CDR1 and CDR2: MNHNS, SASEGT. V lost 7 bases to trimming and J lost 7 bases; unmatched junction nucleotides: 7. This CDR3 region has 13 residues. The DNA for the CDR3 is TGTGCCAGCACCGGACAGGCTGGCCAGCCCCAGCATTTT. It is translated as CASTGQAGQPQHF.

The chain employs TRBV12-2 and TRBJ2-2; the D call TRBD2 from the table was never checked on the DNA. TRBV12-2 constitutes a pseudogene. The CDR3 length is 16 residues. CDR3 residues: CASRLELRAYTGELFF. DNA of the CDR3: TGTGCAAGTCGCTTAGAACTGCGGGCCTACACCGGGGAGCTGTTTTTT.

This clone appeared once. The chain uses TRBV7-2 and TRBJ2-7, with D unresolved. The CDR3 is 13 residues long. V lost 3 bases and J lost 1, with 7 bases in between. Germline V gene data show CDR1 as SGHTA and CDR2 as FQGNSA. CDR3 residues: CASSLAMSYEQYF. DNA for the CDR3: TGTGCCAGCAGCTTGGCCATGTCCTACGAGCAGTACTTC. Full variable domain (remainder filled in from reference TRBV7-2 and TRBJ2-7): GAGVSQSPSNKVTEKGKDVELRCDPISGHTALYWYRQSLGQGLEFLIYFQGNSAPDKSGLPSDRFSAERTGGSVSTLTIQRTQQEDSAVYLCASSLAMSYEQYFGPGTRLTVT.

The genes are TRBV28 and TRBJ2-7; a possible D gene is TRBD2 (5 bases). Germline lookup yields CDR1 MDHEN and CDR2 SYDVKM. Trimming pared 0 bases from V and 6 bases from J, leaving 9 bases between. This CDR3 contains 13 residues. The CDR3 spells CASSLWQAVEQYF. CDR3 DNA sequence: TGTGCCAGCAGTTTATGGCAAGCGGTCGAGCAGTACTTC.

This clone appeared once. This CDR3 reads CASRPSKGYGFQETQYF. The CDR3 DNA is TGTGCCAGCAGACCGTCGAAGGGGTACGGTTTTCAAGAGACCCAGTACTTC. The chain carries TRBV3-1 (or the pseudogene TRBV3-2) and TRBJ2-5; D is possibly TRBD1 (5 bases). From germline, CDR1 is LGHDT and CDR2 YNNKEL (reference sequence). This CDR3 region has 17 residues. V was clipped by 6 bases and J by 2 bases, with 22 bases between them.